Ten or more counts support the clone carrying this T cell receptor (beta chain). The data were obtained in a study of T cells in Graves' hyperthyroidism and ophthalmopathy. Graves' hyperthyroidism showing no ophthalmopathy progression within 18 months was considered stable. Hyperthyroidism in the patients, aged 18 to 65, was newly diagnosed and under 2 months in duration. The PBMCs were taken from around 9.1 ml of fresh peripheral blood. TCR beta CDR3 regions were amplified from RNA transcripts. Using the HTBI primer set, a first-round RT-PCR was run on the TCR CDR3. One entry per CDR3 protein results from TCRdb running MiXCR on the multiplex PCR reads. There are about 400,000 distinct CDR3 sequences in the sample; more than 20% occur only once, and around 70% lies in the top ten. The sequenced sample was blood. The clonotype originates from a man over 45 with Graves' hyperthyroidism.

The CDR3: CSVDKGVTNTEAFF. The CDR3 DNA follows: TGCAGCGTTGACAAGGGTGTGACGAACACTGAAGCTTTCTTT. The V and J genes are TRBV29-1 and TRBJ1-1; D is unresolved. Looked up from germline, CDR1 is SQVTM and CDR2 is ANQGSEA. The CDR3 sequence is 14 residues long. V shed 3 bases and J shed 1 base, with 12 bases lying between them.